Included here is one T cell receptor (beta chain) sequence, with context. Its target is unknown. This entry is derived from a study of regulatory dendritic cells for organ transplantation. FACS sorted CD4+ or CD8+ T cells into CD45RA+ naive and CD45RO+ memory. Trimming shortened V by 1 base and J by 1 base, and 10 bases separated the two germline ends. Germline values: CDR1 SGHNT, CDR2 YENEEA. This CDR3 spans 16 amino acids. Produced via immunoSEQ multiplex PCR; TCRdb's table is partial and in-frame only. The sample lists about 30,000 clones, 75% to 80% occurring once. The study, taken as a whole, reports: Among resting subsets, memory CD8+ cells contained the most alloreactive clonotypes.

The source is a human donor in good health. The J gene is TRBJ2-2, the V gene TRBV11-3, with D perhaps matching TRBD1 (5 bases). The material sequenced was memory CD4+ T cells from blood. Subset indicated: CD45RO+ memory T cells. This CDR3 reads CASSLVAGLNTGELFF. The CDR3 DNA reads as TGTGCCAGCAGCTTAGTGGCAGGGCTGAACACCGGGGAGCTGTTTTTT. Combining the CDR3 with reference TRBV11-3 and TRBJ2-2 gives the whole variable domain EAGVVQSPRYKIIEKKQPVAFWCNPISGHNTLYWYLQNLGQGPELLIRYENEEAVDDSQLPKDRFSAERLKGVDSTLKIQPAELGDSAVYLCASSLVAGLNTGELFFGEGSRLTVL.